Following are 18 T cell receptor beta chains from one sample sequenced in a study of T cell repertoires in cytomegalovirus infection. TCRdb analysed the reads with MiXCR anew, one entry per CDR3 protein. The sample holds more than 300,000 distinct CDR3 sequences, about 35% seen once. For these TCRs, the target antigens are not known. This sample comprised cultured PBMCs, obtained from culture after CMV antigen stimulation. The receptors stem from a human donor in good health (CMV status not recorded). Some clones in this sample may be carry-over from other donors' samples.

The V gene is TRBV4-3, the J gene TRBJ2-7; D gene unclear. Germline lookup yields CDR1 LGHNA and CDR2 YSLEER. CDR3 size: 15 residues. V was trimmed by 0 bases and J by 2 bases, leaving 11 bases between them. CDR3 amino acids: CASSQDRLTAYEQYF. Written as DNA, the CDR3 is TGCGCCAGCAGCCAAGACCGGCTAACCGCCTACGAGCAGTACTTC.

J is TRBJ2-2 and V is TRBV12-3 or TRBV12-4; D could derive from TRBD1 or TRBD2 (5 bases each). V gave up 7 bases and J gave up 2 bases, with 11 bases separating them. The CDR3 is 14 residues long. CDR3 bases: TGTGCCAGCATTTTGAGGGACAACACCGGGGAGCTGTTTTTT. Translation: CASILRDNTGELFF.

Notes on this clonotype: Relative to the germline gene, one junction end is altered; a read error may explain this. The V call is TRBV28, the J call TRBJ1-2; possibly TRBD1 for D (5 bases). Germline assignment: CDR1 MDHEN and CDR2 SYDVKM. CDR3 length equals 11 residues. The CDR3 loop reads CQTESNYGYTF. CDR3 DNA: TGCCAGACAGAATCAAACTATGGCTACACCTTC.

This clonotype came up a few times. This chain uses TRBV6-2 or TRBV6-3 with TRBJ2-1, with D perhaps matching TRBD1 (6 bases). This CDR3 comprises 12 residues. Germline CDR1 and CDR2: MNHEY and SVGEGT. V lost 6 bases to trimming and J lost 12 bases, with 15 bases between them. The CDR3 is CASRNTGYGQFF. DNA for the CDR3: TGTGCCAGCAGAAATACAGGGTATGGGCAGTTCTTC.

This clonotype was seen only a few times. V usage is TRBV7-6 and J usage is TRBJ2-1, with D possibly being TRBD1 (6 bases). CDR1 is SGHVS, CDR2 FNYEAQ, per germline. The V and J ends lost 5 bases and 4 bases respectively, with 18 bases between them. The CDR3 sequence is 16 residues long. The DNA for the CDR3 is TGTGCCAGCAGCGGTACAGGGAGCGGTTCATACAATGAGCAGTTCTTC. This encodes CASSGTGSGSYNEQFF. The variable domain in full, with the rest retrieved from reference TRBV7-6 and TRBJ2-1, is GAGVSQSPRYKVTKRGQDVALRCDPISGHVSLYWYRQALGQGPEFLTYFNYEAQQDKSGLPNDRFSAERPEGSISTLTIQRTEQRDSAMYRCASSGTGSGSYNEQFFGPGTRLTVL.

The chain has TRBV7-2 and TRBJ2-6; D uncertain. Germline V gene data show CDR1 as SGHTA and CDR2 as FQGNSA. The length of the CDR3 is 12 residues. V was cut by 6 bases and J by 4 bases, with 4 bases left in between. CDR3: CASRLGANVLTF. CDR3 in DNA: TGTGCCAGCAGGTTGGGGGCCAACGTCCTGACTTTC.

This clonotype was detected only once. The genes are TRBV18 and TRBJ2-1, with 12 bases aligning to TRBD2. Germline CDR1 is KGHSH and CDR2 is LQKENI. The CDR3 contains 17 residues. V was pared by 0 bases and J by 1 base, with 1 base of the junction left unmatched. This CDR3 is CASSPPGLAGSYNEQFF. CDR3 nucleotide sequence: TGTGCCAGCTCACCACCGGGACTAGCGGGTTCCTACAATGAGCAGTTCTTC.

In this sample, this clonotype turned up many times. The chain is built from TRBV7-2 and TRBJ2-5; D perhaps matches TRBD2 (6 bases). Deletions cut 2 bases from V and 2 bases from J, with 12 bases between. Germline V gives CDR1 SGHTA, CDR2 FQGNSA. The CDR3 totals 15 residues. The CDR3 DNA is TGTGCCAGCAGCTTACATCGCGCGGGACAAGAGACCCAGTACTTC. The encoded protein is CASSLHRAGQETQYF.

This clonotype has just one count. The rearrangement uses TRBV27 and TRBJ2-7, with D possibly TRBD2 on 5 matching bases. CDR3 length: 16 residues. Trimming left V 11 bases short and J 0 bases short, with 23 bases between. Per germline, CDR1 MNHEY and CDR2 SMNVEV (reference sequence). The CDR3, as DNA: TGTGCCGGACTTAGGAACACCCCAAGGAGCTCCTACGAGCAGTACTTC. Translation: CAGLRNTPRSSYEQYF.

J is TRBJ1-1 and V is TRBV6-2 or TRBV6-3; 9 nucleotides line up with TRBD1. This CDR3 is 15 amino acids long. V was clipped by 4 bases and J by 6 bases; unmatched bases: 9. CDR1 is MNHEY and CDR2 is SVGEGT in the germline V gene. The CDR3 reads CASSSTTGGLPEAFF. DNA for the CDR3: TGTGCCAGCAGTTCCACGACAGGGGGTCTTCCTGAAGCTTTCTTT.

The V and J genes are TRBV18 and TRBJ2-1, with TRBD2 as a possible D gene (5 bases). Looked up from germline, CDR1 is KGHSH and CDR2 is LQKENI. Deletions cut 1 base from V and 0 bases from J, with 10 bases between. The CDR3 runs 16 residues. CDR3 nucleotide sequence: TGTGCCAGCTCACCACTCGGCACTAGCTCCTACAATGAGCAGTTCTTC. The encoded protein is CASSPLGTSSYNEQFF.

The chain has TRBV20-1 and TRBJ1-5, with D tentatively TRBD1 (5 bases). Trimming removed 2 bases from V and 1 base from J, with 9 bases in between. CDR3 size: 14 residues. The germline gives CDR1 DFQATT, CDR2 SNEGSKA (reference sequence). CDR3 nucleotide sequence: TGCAGTGCTAGACAGGGTGTGAGCAATCAGCCCCAGCATTTT. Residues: CSARQGVSNQPQHF.

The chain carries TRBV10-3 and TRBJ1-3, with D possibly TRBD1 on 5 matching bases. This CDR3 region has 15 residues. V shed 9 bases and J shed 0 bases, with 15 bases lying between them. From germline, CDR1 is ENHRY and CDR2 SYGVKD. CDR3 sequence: CAMWDGNLSGNTIYF. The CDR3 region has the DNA TGTGCCATGTGGGACGGCAACCTCTCTGGAAACACCATATATTTT.

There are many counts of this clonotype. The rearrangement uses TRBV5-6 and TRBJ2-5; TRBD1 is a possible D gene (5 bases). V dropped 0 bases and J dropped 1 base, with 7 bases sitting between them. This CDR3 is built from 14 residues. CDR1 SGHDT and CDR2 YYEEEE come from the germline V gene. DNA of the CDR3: TGTGCCAGCAGCTTGGGACAGATCCAAGAGACCCAGTACTTC. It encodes CASSLGQIQETQYF.

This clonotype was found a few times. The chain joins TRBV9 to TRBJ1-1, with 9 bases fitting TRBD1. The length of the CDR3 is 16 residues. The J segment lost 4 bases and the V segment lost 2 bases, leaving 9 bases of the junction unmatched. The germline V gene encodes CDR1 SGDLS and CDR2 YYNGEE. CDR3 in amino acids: CASSVGQGPGVTEAFF. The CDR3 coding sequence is TGTGCCAGCAGCGTGGGACAGGGACCTGGTGTCACTGAAGCTTTCTTT.

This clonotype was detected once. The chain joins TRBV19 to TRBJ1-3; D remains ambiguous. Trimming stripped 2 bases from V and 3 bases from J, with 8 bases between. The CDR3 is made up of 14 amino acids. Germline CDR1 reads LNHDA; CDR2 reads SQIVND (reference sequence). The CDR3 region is CASSIRRSGNTIYF. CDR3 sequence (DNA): TGTGCCAGTAGTATAAGAAGAAGTGGAAACACCATATATTTT.

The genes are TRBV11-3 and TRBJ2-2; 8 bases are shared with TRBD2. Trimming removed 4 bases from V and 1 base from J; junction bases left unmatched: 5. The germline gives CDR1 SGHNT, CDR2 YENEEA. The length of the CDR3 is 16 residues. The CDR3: CASSSLLAGNTGELFF. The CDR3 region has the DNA TGTGCCAGCAGCTCACTTCTAGCGGGGAACACCGGGGAGCTGTTTTTT.

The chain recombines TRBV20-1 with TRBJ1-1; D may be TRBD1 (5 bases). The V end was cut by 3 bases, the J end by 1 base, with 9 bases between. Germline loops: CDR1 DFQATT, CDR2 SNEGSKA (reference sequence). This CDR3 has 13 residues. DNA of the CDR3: TGCAGTGCTAGTTCTGGGGGGAACACTGAAGCTTTCTTT. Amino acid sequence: CSASSGGNTEAFF.